A single sample is the source of the 19 T cell receptor beta chains below, sequenced in a study of T cell changes during pregnancy in multiple sclerosis. Sequenced by immunoSEQ multiplex PCR; TCRdb stores in-frame clones only, minus some. The repertoire holds tens of thousands of clones, with around nine tenths as singletons. The sample consisted of peripheral blood, taken in the second trimester of pregnancy. These receptors were obtained from a female donor in good health, enrolled as a control in a pregnancy study.

The chain carries TRBV7-9 and TRBJ2-6, with TRBD1 matching 11 bases. The V gene end was trimmed by 4 bases and the J gene end by 2 bases; junction bases not matched to a gene: 10. The germline V gene has CDR1 SEHNR and CDR2 FQNEAQ (reference sequence). The CDR3 sequence is 19 residues long. In DNA, the CDR3 is TGTGCCAGCAGCTATCGGGACAGGGGGGAAAGGCCTGGGGCCAACGTCCTGACTTTC. Protein: CASSYRDRGERPGANVLTF. The variable domain in full, with the rest retrieved from reference TRBV7-9 and TRBJ2-6, is DTGVSQNPRHKITKRGQNVTFRCDPISEHNRLYWYRQTLGQGPEFLTYFQNEAQLEKSRLLSDRFSAERPKGSFSTLEIQRTEQGDSAMYLCASSYRDRGERPGANVLTFGAGSRLTVL.

The CDR3: CASSYGRGLAGNTIYF. The CDR3 nucleotides are TGTGCCAGCAGTTATGGCAGGGGGCTTGCTGGAAACACCATATATTTT. The chain carries TRBV6-5 and TRBJ1-3; 8 bases line up with TRBD1. Germline V gene lookup returns CDR1 MNHEY and CDR2 SVGAGI. The CDR3 contains 16 residues. V shed 3 bases and J 2 bases; nucleotides not matched to a gene: 6.

The chain joins TRBV4-1 to TRBJ1-6; 7 positions match TRBD1. V gave up 4 bases and J gave up 6 bases; unmatched junction bases: 3. The CDR3 sequence is 14 residues long. Germline V lookup: CDR1 MGHRA, CDR2 YSYEKL. The CDR3 DNA sequence: TGCGCCAGCAGCCCAACAGGGGTTAATTCACCCCTCCACTTT. It is translated as CASSPTGVNSPLHF.

V and J are TRBV6-9 and TRBJ2-5, with a possible D match to TRBD2 (6 bases). CDR1 and CDR2 (germline): MNHGY, SVAAGI. V was pared by 8 bases and J by 6 bases, with 37 bases between. The CDR3 runs to 20 residues. The CDR3 DNA reads TGTGCCAGCGGGCACGAGGGGACTTCGACGGAGGCTAGGGTCAAAAAGACCCAGTACTTC. Amino acids: CASGHEGTSTEARVKKTQYF.

The V gene is TRBV6-4, the J gene TRBJ1-6; TRBD1 might be the D (5 bases). Trimming stripped 5 bases from V and 8 bases from J, with 31 bases between. The CDR3 extends over 20 amino acids. Looked up from germline, CDR1 is MRHNA and CDR2 is SNTAGT. The CDR3, as DNA: TGTGCCAGCAGTCATCAGGGTCTGGGGGGTAGGAGATATGGTCATTCACCCCTCCACTTT. Amino acid sequence: CASSHQGLGGRRYGHSPLHF.

This clone occurred once. The chain employs TRBV30 and TRBJ1-2; 9 bases align to TRBD1. Looked up from germline, CDR1 is GTSNPN and CDR2 is SVGIG (reference sequence). Trimming took 6 bases from V and 6 from J; bases not matched to a gene: 8. This CDR3 contains 13 residues. CDR3 nucleotide sequence: TGTGCCTGTCCTCCGGGACAGGGCCATGGCTACACCTTC. Amino acid sequence: CACPPGQGHGYTF.

This clone was recorded only once. The chain couples TRBV19 to TRBJ2-3; 10 bases are shared with TRBD1. In germline, CDR1 is LNHDA, CDR2 SQIVND (reference sequence). V lost 4 bases, J lost 3 bases, and 4 bases stayed unmatched. CDR3 length: 15 amino acids. The CDR3 coding sequence is TGTGCCAGTAGTAAAGACAGGGGGCGAACAGATACGCAGTATTTT. Protein: CASSKDRGRTDTQYF.

The chain joins TRBV2 to TRBJ2-7; D is undetermined. There are 13 residues in the CDR3. CDR1 SNHLY and CDR2 FYNNEI come from the germline V gene. The germline V and J ends were trimmed by 4 bases and 2 bases, with 9 bases remaining between them. CDR3 sequence: CASSGARPYEQYF. The CDR3 nucleotides are TGTGCCAGCAGTGGGGCCAGGCCCTACGAGCAGTACTTC.

V and J are TRBV19 and TRBJ1-3; D not resolved. V lost 3 bases, J lost 0 bases, and 6 bases lay in between. Germline CDR1 LNHDA, CDR2 SQIVND (reference sequence). This CDR3 is 14 amino acids long. DNA for the CDR3: TGTGCCAGTAGTATCCGGGACTCTGGAAACACCATATATTTT. Translating it yields CASSIRDSGNTIYF.

The CDR3 sequence is CASSLATGTFYGYTF. The CDR3 DNA sequence: TGCGCCAGCAGCTTGGCCACAGGGACCTTCTATGGCTACACCTTC. The chain is built from TRBV5-1 and TRBJ1-2, with D tentatively TRBD1 (6 bases). CDR3 length equals 15 residues. V was trimmed by 0 bases and J by 4 bases, leaving 13 bases between them. Germline V CDR1 and CDR2: SGHRS, YFSETQ.

The V call is TRBV6-6, the J call TRBJ1-2, with D tentatively TRBD1 (5 bases). Germline V lookup: CDR1 MNHNY, CDR2 SVGAGI (reference sequence). Trimming removed 6 bases at V and 7 bases at J, with 18 bases between. This CDR3 comprises 14 residues. The CDR3 DNA reads as TGTGCCAGCAGCCCCGGGACTAAGGAGCGTGGCTACACCTTC. Translation gives CASSPGTKERGYTF.

This rearrangement joins TRBV5-4 to TRBJ1-1, with D tentatively TRBD1 (5 bases). The CDR3 covers 16 residues. Germline V gives CDR1 SGHNT, CDR2 YYREEE (reference sequence). V lost 4 bases and J lost 4, with 20 bases in between. CDR3 region: CASSPLASGGTTEAFF. The CDR3 bases are TGTGCCAGCAGCCCTTTGGCCTCTGGGGGGACCACTGAAGCTTTCTTT.

The rearrangement joins TRBV18 to TRBJ1-4; no clear D gene. Germline V gene sequence: CDR1 KGHSH, CDR2 LQKENI. The CDR3 consists of 18 residues. V gave up 0 bases and J gave up 3 bases, with 17 bases separating them. The CDR3, as DNA: TGTGCCAGCTCACCACCGGACGGGGTGAGACAAGCTAATGAAAAACTGTTTTTT. It specifies CASSPPDGVRQANEKLFF.

The chain employs TRBV19 and TRBJ1-1; D unresolved. CDR1 and CDR2 from the germline V gene are LNHDA and SQIVND (reference sequence). CDR3 size: 16 residues. V was trimmed by 0 bases and J by 2 bases, leaving 13 bases between them. The CDR3 DNA follows: TGTGCCAGTAGTATAGATCTGGAGACGGTTAACACTGAAGCTTTCTTT. The encoded protein is CASSIDLETVNTEAFF. The entire variable domain, with the rest obtained from reference TRBV19 and TRBJ1-1, is as follows: DGGITQSPKYLFRKEGQNVTLSCEQNLNHDAMYWYRQDPGQGLRLIYYSQIVNDFQKGDIAEGYSVSREKKESFPLTVTSAQKNPTAFYLCASSIDLETVNTEAFFGQGTRLTVV.

The chain links TRBV9 to TRBJ2-2; D not certain. Germline V gives CDR1 SGDLS, CDR2 YYNGEE. CDR3 length equals 16 residues. The germline V and J ends were trimmed by 0 bases and 4 bases, with 13 bases remaining between them. The CDR3 DNA follows: TGTGCCAGCAGCGTAGGTAGCTCAGTCGGCACCGGGGAGCTGTTTTTT. Protein product: CASSVGSSVGTGELFF.

V is TRBV5-5 and J is TRBJ1-6; D is possibly TRBD1 (5 bases). The V end lost 0 bases, the J end lost 9 bases, and 10 bases lay between the germline ends. There are 14 residues in the CDR3. CDR1 and CDR2 (germline): SGHKS, YYEKEE (reference sequence). CDR3 DNA: TGTGCCAGCAGCTTGGGGGGGGAGACTTCACCCCTCCACTTT. Its translation: CASSLGGETSPLHF.

The chain links TRBV5-1 to TRBJ1-1, with D perhaps matching TRBD1 (5 bases). Per the germline V gene, CDR1 is SGHRS and CDR2 is YFSETQ. Trimming cost V 0 bases and J 1 base, with 10 bases left between them. This CDR3 spans 15 amino acids. Written as DNA, the CDR3 is TGCGCCAGCAGCTTGGTTACAGGACCGAACACTGAAGCTTTCTTT. This gives the protein CASSLVTGPNTEAFF.

The V gene is TRBV4-3, the J gene TRBJ1-2, with 11 bases identical to TRBD1. Germline CDR1 reads LGHNA; CDR2 reads YSLEER. Germline trimming cut 4 bases from V and 5 bases from J; bases unmatched to any gene: 18. This CDR3 spans 19 amino acids. The DNA of the CDR3 is TGCGCCAGCAGCCGATATTCCATCCCGGGACAGGGGGGTCTTTATGGCTACACCTTC. Translated, it gives CASSRYSIPGQGGLYGYTF.

V and J are TRBV4-3 and TRBJ1-1; 7 bases are a match to TRBD1. Unmatched junction bases numbered 4, after V lost 5 bases and J lost 1 base. Germline V gene lookup returns CDR1 LGHNA and CDR2 YSLEER. CDR3 length: 14 amino acids. The CDR3 sequence is CASSLRDRNTEAFF. The CDR3 region has the DNA TGCGCCAGCAGCTTGAGGGACAGGAACACTGAAGCTTTCTTT.